This T cell receptor beta chain was retrieved from a study of glioma-infiltrating T cells after dendritic cell vaccination. V was clipped by 7 bases and J by 6 bases, with 12 bases between them. CDR1 SGHAT and CDR2 FQNNGV come from the germline V gene. The CDR3 sequence is 12 residues long. Described time point: after dendritic cell vaccination, including at tumor progression/relapse. Only patients with spare fresh-frozen tumor and over two years of follow-up were included. TCRB CDR3 was amplified from 2 ug genomic DNA or less. Sequenced by immunoSEQ multiplex PCR; TCRdb stores in-frame clones only, minus some. Of fewer than 65,000 clones listed, around nine tenths were seen once; the top ten hold roughly 5.6%.

The clonotype originates from a human donor with glioblastoma. Source: blood, taken after dendritic cell vaccination. The chain recombines TRBV11-2 with TRBJ1-1; tentatively, D is TRBD1 (5 bases). CDR3 nucleotide sequence: TGTGCCAGCACCGGGGGGGGAGCTGAAGCTTTCTTT. The encoded protein is CASTGGGAEAFF. The complete variable domain, with remaining parts taken from reference TRBV11-2 and TRBJ1-1, reads EAGVAQSPRYKIIEKRQSVAFWCNPISGHATLYWYQQILGQGPKLLIQFQNNGVVDDSQLPKDRFSAERLKGVDSTLKIQPAKLEDSAVYLCASTGGGAEAFFGQGTRLTVV.